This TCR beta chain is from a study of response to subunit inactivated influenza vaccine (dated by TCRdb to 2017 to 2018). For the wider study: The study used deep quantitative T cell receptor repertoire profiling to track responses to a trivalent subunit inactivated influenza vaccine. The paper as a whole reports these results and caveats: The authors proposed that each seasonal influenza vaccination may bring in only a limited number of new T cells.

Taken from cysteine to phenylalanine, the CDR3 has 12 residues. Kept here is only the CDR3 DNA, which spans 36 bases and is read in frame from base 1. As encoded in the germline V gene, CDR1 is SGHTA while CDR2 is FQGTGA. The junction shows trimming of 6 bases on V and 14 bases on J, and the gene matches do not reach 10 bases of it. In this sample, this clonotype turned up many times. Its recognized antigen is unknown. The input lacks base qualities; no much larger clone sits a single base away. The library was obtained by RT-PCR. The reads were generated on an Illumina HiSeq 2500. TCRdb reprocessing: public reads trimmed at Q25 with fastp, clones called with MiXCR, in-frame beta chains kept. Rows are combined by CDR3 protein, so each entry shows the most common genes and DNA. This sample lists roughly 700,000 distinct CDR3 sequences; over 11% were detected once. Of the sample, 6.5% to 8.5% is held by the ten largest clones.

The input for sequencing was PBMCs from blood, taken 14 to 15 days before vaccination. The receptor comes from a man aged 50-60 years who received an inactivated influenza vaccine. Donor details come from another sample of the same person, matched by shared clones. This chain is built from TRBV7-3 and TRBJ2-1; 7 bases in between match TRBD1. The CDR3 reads CASRNPGDSEFF. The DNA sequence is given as TGTGCCAGCAGGAACCCCGGGGACAGCGAGTTCTTC.